The 7 T cell receptor beta chains below were found in one sample sequenced in a study of cytomegalovirus exposure and HLA in healthy donors. A multiplex PCR was run with 60 Vbeta primers and 13 Jbeta primers. The protocol was immunoSEQ multiplex PCR, while the TCRdb copy is restricted to in-frame clones and leaves out a portion. The sample contains around 250,000 clones, about 93% of which appear only once. Sequenced input: PBMCs. The receptor set was obtained from a girl aged 2 to 10 in good health and CMV-seronegative.

The CDR3 region has the DNA TGCAGCGTCACCCGGGGGGGCTCCTCCTACGAGCAGTACTTC. Protein sequence: CSVTRGGSSYEQYF. The V gene is TRBV29-1, the J gene TRBJ2-7; TRBD2 aligns across 8 bases. Trimming took 6 bases from V and 0 from J; bases not matched to a gene: 7. The CDR3 has 14 amino acids. Germline CDR1 is SQVTM and CDR2 is ANQGSEA.

V is TRBV27 and J is TRBJ1-6, with a tentative D call TRBD1 (5 bases). V gave up 6 bases and J gave up 9 bases, with 9 bases separating them. Per the germline V gene, CDR1 is MNHEY and CDR2 is SMNVEV (reference sequence). The CDR3 contains 12 residues. The CDR3 loop reads CASRRDSSPLHF. For the CDR3, the DNA is TGTGCCAGCAGACGCGACAGTTCACCCCTCCACTTT.

The genes are TRBV2 and TRBJ2-3, with D maybe TRBD1 (5 bases). CDR1 SNHLY and CDR2 FYNNEI come from the germline V gene. The CDR3 runs to 19 residues. The V gene lost 4 bases and the J gene lost 0 bases, with 23 bases spanning the gap. The CDR3 here is CASSAARLLGALSTDTQYF. Written as DNA, the CDR3 is TGTGCCAGCAGTGCCGCTCGCTTATTAGGGGCGCTTAGCACAGATACGCAGTATTTT. The full variable domain, completed using reference TRBV2 and TRBJ2-3, is EPEVTQTPSHQVTQMGQEVILRCVPISNHLYFYWYRQILGQKVEFLVSFYNNEISEKSEIFDDQFSVERPDGSNFTLKIRSTKLEDSAMYFCASSAARLLGALSTDTQYFGPGTRLTVL.

V usage is TRBV7-8 and J usage is TRBJ1-5, with a possible D match to TRBD1 (5 bases). This CDR3 has 14 residues. The germline V and J ends were trimmed by 4 bases and 7 bases, with 14 bases remaining between them. Looked up from germline, CDR1 is SGHVS and CDR2 is FQNEAQ. The DNA of the CDR3 is TGTGCCAGCAGCTGGGGCCCATCCTGGCAGCCCCAGCATTTT. Protein: CASSWGPSWQPQHF.

The chain has TRBV11-2 and TRBJ2-7; no definite D call. CDR3 length equals 11 residues. Trimming removed 6 bases from V and 9 bases from J, with 12 bases in between. Per germline, CDR1 SGHAT and CDR2 FQNNGV. In nucleotides, the CDR3 is TGTGCCAGCAGGGCCGGCGGTGGGCAGTACTTC. The encoded protein is CASRAGGGQYF. The full variable domain, in which reference TRBV11-2 and TRBJ2-7 provide the parts outside the CDR3, is EAGVAQSPRYKIIEKRQSVAFWCNPISGHATLYWYQQILGQGPKLLIQFQNNGVVDDSQLPKDRFSAERLKGVDSTLKIQPAKLEDSAVYLCASRAGGGQYFGPGTRLTVT.

This chain connects TRBV28 to TRBJ2-4; TRBD2 is a possible D gene (5 bases). The germline gives CDR1 MDHEN, CDR2 SYDVKM. The CDR3 loop spans 15 amino acids. The germline V and J ends were trimmed by 1 base and 8 bases, with 15 bases remaining between them. This chain's CDR3 is CASSLFGGPADIQYF. In DNA, the CDR3 is TGTGCCAGCAGTTTATTTGGAGGACCGGCGGACATTCAGTACTTC.

V and J are TRBV6-6 and TRBJ2-5, with 8 bases that match TRBD2. The CDR3 has 15 residues. Germline trimming cut 2 bases from V and 2 bases from J; bases unmatched to any gene: 4. Germline-derived CDR1 and CDR2 are MNHNY and SVGAGI (reference sequence). The CDR3, as DNA: TGTGCCAGCAGTTACAGCGGGGGAGGGCAAGAGACCCAGTACTTC. Residues: CASSYSGGGQETQYF.